Listed below are T cell receptor beta chains from one sample, sequenced in a study of T cell responses to AZD1222 COVID-19 vaccine. TCRdb keeps only in-frame clones here, not all; method: immunoSEQ multiplex PCR. Among 100,000 to 150,000 clones listed, 75% to 95% were seen once. The sample was peripheral blood, taken on day 0 of AZD1222 vaccination. The source is an adult in good health. Each CDR3 is given with its conserved first and last residue. Each record gives: V gene, D gene, J gene, clone size, CDR3 length, CDR3 protein, CDR3 DNA. The D gene is left open where the match is weak. For some rows the clone size is stated as once, few or many, or as a class when expanded; others skip it.

v_call: TRBV18
d_call: .
j_call: TRBJ2-2
clone_size: .
cdr3_length: 14
cdr3_aa: CASSPLGGTGELFF
cdr3_nt: TGTGCCAGCTCACCCCTCGGCGGCACCGGGGAGCTGTTTTTT

v_call: TRBV28
d_call: TRBD1
j_call: TRBJ1-2
clone_size: .
cdr3_length: 14
cdr3_aa: CASRRTGDAYGYTF
cdr3_nt: TGTGCCAGCAGACGTACAGGGGACGCCTATGGCTACACCTTC

v_call: TRBV30
d_call: TRBD1
j_call: TRBJ2-7
clone_size: .
cdr3_length: 12
cdr3_aa: CAWRGDRGQQYF
cdr3_nt: TGTGCCTGGAGAGGCGACAGGGGACAGCAGTACTTC

v_call: TRBV19
d_call: TRBD2
j_call: TRBJ2-1
clone_size: .
cdr3_length: 14
cdr3_aa: CASKGTSALDEQFF
cdr3_nt: TGTGCCAGTAAGGGGACTAGCGCTTTAGATGAGCAGTTCTTC

v_call: TRBV11-3
d_call: TRBD1
j_call: TRBJ2-5
clone_size: .
cdr3_length: 15
cdr3_aa: CASSLEGGFGETQYF
cdr3_nt: TGTGCCAGCAGCTTAGAAGGGGGCTTCGGGGAGACCCAGTACTTC

v_call: TRBV28
d_call: .
j_call: TRBJ1-1
clone_size: .
cdr3_length: 14
cdr3_aa: CASSLPTQNTEAFF
cdr3_nt: TGTGCCAGCAGTTTACCGACTCAGAACACTGAAGCTTTCTTT

v_call: TRBV25-1
d_call: TRBD1
j_call: TRBJ2-2
clone_size: .
cdr3_length: 17
cdr3_aa: CASSEPGTGKGTGELFF
cdr3_nt: TGTGCCAGCAGTGAACCAGGGACAGGGAAGGGCACCGGGGAGCTGTTTTTT

v_call: TRBV19
d_call: .
j_call: TRBJ1-4
clone_size: .
cdr3_length: 14
cdr3_aa: CASRMRGINEKLFF
cdr3_nt: TGTGCCAGTAGAATGAGGGGCATCAATGAAAAACTGTTTTTT

v_call: TRBV5-1
d_call: .
j_call: TRBJ1-3
clone_size: few
cdr3_length: 15
cdr3_aa: CASRERGDSGNTIYF
cdr3_nt: TGCGCCAGCAGGGAGAGGGGGGACTCTGGAAACACCATATATTTT

v_call: TRBV6-5
d_call: .
j_call: TRBJ2-1
clone_size: .
cdr3_length: 14
cdr3_aa: CASSYDPGRNEQFF
cdr3_nt: TGTGCCAGCAGTTACGATCCCGGGAGAAATGAGCAGTTCTTC

v_call: TRBV7-9
d_call: .
j_call: TRBJ1-1
clone_size: .
cdr3_length: 14
cdr3_aa: CASSLTLGNTEAFF
cdr3_nt: TGTGCCAGCAGTCTTACCTTGGGGAACACTGAAGCTTTCTTT

v_call: TRBV10-2
d_call: TRBD1
j_call: TRBJ2-2
clone_size: .
cdr3_length: 15
cdr3_aa: CASRRTGGNTGELFF
cdr3_nt: TGCGCCAGCCGTAGGACAGGGGGAAACACCGGGGAGCTGTTTTTT

v_call: TRBV27
d_call: .
j_call: TRBJ2-2
clone_size: .
cdr3_length: 17
cdr3_aa: CASSNPGTTPNTGELFF
cdr3_nt: TGTGCCAGCAGTAACCCCGGGACCACCCCTAACACCGGGGAGCTGTTTTTT

v_call: TRBV18
d_call: .
j_call: TRBJ1-3
clone_size: .
cdr3_length: 16
cdr3_aa: CASSMYREQSGNTIYF
cdr3_nt: TGTGCCAGCTCAATGTACAGGGAGCAATCTGGAAACACCATATATTTT

v_call: TRBV5-1
d_call: .
j_call: TRBJ2-5
clone_size: .
cdr3_length: 14
cdr3_aa: CASSLTPIQETQYF
cdr3_nt: TGCGCCAGCAGCTTGACTCCGATCCAAGAGACCCAGTACTTC

v_call: TRBV27
d_call: .
j_call: TRBJ2-7
clone_size: .
cdr3_length: 12
cdr3_aa: CASTSSSYEQYF
cdr3_nt: TGTGCCAGCACCTCTAGCTCCTACGAGCAGTACTTC

v_call: TRBV18
d_call: TRBD1
j_call: TRBJ1-1
clone_size: .
cdr3_length: 14
cdr3_aa: CASSSTGENTEAFF
cdr3_nt: TGTGCCAGCTCATCCACAGGGGAGAACACTGAAGCTTTCTTT

v_call: TRBV5-5
d_call: .
j_call: TRBJ2-5
clone_size: .
cdr3_length: 16
cdr3_aa: CASSLRGHGNQETQYF
cdr3_nt: TGTGCCAGCAGCTTGCGTGGACACGGGAACCAAGAGACCCAGTACTTC

v_call: TRBV7-9
d_call: TRBD2
j_call: TRBJ2-1
clone_size: .
cdr3_length: 15
cdr3_aa: CASSPLAGGYNEQFF
cdr3_nt: TGTGCCAGCAGTCCACTAGCGGGAGGGTACAATGAGCAGTTCTTC

v_call: TRBV19
d_call: .
j_call: TRBJ1-2
clone_size: .
cdr3_length: 14
cdr3_aa: CASSLTGDNYGYTF
cdr3_nt: TGTGCCAGTAGCCTGACAGGAGACAACTATGGCTACACCTTC

v_call: TRBV5-6
d_call: .
j_call: TRBJ2-3
clone_size: .
cdr3_length: 13
cdr3_aa: CASSNDPTDTQYF
cdr3_nt: TGTGCCAGCAGCAATGACCCCACAGATACGCAGTATTTT

v_call: TRBV10-1
d_call: .
j_call: TRBJ2-5
clone_size: .
cdr3_length: 12
cdr3_aa: CASSAGRETQYF
cdr3_nt: TGCGCCAGCAGTGCAGGGCGAGAGACCCAGTACTTC

v_call: TRBV18
d_call: .
j_call: TRBJ2-7
clone_size: .
cdr3_length: 14
cdr3_aa: CASSPRDNSYEQYF
cdr3_nt: TGTGCCAGCTCACCGCGGGACAACTCCTACGAGCAGTACTTC

v_call: TRBV28
d_call: .
j_call: TRBJ1-2
clone_size: .
cdr3_length: 14
cdr3_aa: CASSLTAPNYGYTF
cdr3_nt: TGTGCCAGCAGTTTGACAGCCCCTAACTATGGCTACACCTTC

v_call: TRBV2
d_call: .
j_call: TRBJ2-5
clone_size: few
cdr3_length: 15
cdr3_aa: CASSEALGRGETQYF
cdr3_nt: TGTGCCAGCAGTGAAGCGCTTGGCAGGGGAGAGACCCAGTACTTC

v_call: TRBV3-1/TRBV3-2
d_call: TRBD2
j_call: TRBJ2-7
clone_size: .
cdr3_length: 15
cdr3_aa: CASSQELAGGWEQYF
cdr3_nt: TGTGCCAGCAGCCAAGAGTTGGCGGGAGGTTGGGAGCAGTACTTC

v_call: TRBV5-4
d_call: TRBD1
j_call: TRBJ1-2
clone_size: .
cdr3_length: 14
cdr3_aa: CASSRTGSGYGYTF
cdr3_nt: TGTGCCAGCAGCCGGACAGGGTCGGGATATGGCTACACCTTC

v_call: TRBV20-1
d_call: .
j_call: TRBJ2-3
clone_size: .
cdr3_length: 11
cdr3_aa: CSADPGATQYF
cdr3_nt: TGCAGTGCGGATCCCGGAGCTACGCAGTATTTT

v_call: TRBV19
d_call: .
j_call: TRBJ2-7
clone_size: few
cdr3_length: 15
cdr3_aa: CASSTRGLGAHEQYF
cdr3_nt: TGTGCCAGTAGTACCCGAGGGCTAGGGGCCCACGAGCAGTACTTC

v_call: TRBV24-1
d_call: TRBD1
j_call: TRBJ2-3
clone_size: .
cdr3_length: 16
cdr3_aa: CATSSRTGDHTDTQYF
cdr3_nt: TGTGCCACCAGCTCGAGGACAGGGGACCACACAGATACGCAGTATTTT

v_call: TRBV4-1
d_call: TRBD2
j_call: TRBJ2-3
clone_size: .
cdr3_length: 19
cdr3_aa: CASSQDSVLASGLPDTQYF
cdr3_nt: TGCGCCAGCAGCCAAGATTCAGTCTTGGCTAGCGGGCTTCCAGATACGCAGTATTTT

v_call: TRBV28
d_call: TRBD2
j_call: TRBJ2-7
clone_size: .
cdr3_length: 15
cdr3_aa: CASSLGLASSYEQYF
cdr3_nt: TGTGCCAGCAGTTTGGGACTAGCTAGCTCCTACGAGCAGTACTTC

v_call: TRBV19
d_call: TRBD2
j_call: TRBJ2-7
clone_size: .
cdr3_length: 15
cdr3_aa: CASSMVLAGAYEQYF
cdr3_nt: TGTGCCAGTAGTATGGTCCTAGCGGGAGCCTACGAGCAGTACTTC

v_call: TRBV11-3
d_call: .
j_call: TRBJ1-6
clone_size: .
cdr3_length: 18
cdr3_aa: CASSPGGRPSSYNSPLHF
cdr3_nt: TGTGCCAGCAGCCCGGGGGGGCGCCCGAGCTCCTATAATTCACCCCTCCACTTT

v_call: TRBV7-8
d_call: .
j_call: TRBJ2-7
clone_size: .
cdr3_length: 13
cdr3_aa: CASSLALAYEQYF
cdr3_nt: TGTGCCAGCAGCTTAGCGCTGGCGTACGAGCAGTACTTC

v_call: TRBV7-9
d_call: .
j_call: TRBJ1-2
clone_size: .
cdr3_length: 16
cdr3_aa: CASSLFEGRSNYGYTF
cdr3_nt: TGTGCCAGCAGCTTATTTGAGGGAAGAAGTAACTATGGCTACACCTTC

v_call: TRBV24-1
d_call: .
j_call: TRBJ2-2
clone_size: .
cdr3_length: 13
cdr3_aa: CATRPQGTGELFF
cdr3_nt: TGTGCCACACGCCCCCAGGGGACCGGGGAGCTGTTTTTT

v_call: TRBV7-9
d_call: .
j_call: TRBJ2-3
clone_size: .
cdr3_length: 15
cdr3_aa: CASSSGPSGTDTQYF
cdr3_nt: TGTGCCAGCAGCTCGGGACCTTCGGGCACAGATACGCAGTATTTT

v_call: TRBV27
d_call: TRBD1
j_call: TRBJ1-4
clone_size: .
cdr3_length: 14
cdr3_aa: CASWGGGTNEKLFF
cdr3_nt: TGTGCCAGCTGGGGAGGGGGCACTAATGAAAAACTGTTTTTT

v_call: TRBV7-8
d_call: .
j_call: TRBJ1-1
clone_size: .
cdr3_length: 14
cdr3_aa: CASSLSAGLGEAFF
cdr3_nt: TGTGCCAGCAGCTTATCGGCAGGGTTAGGAGAAGCTTTCTTT

v_call: TRBV19
d_call: .
j_call: TRBJ2-2
clone_size: .
cdr3_length: 15
cdr3_aa: CASSIGEGWAGELFF
cdr3_nt: TGTGCCAGTAGTATAGGAGAGGGTTGGGCCGGGGAGCTGTTTTTT

v_call: TRBV5-1
d_call: TRBD1
j_call: TRBJ1-1
clone_size: .
cdr3_length: 14
cdr3_aa: CASSQDRANTEAFF
cdr3_nt: TGCGCCAGCAGCCAGGACAGGGCGAACACTGAAGCTTTCTTT

v_call: TRBV5-1
d_call: .
j_call: TRBJ1-1
clone_size: .
cdr3_length: 14
cdr3_aa: CASSLAGGYTEAFF
cdr3_nt: TGCGCCAGCAGCTTGGCCGGGGGGTACACTGAAGCTTTCTTT

v_call: TRBV7-8
d_call: .
j_call: TRBJ1-2
clone_size: once
cdr3_length: 13
cdr3_aa: CASSLAGLWGYTF
cdr3_nt: TGTGCCAGCAGCTTAGCGGGGCTTTGGGGCTACACCTTC

v_call: TRBV7-6
d_call: TRBD1
j_call: TRBJ1-3
clone_size: .
cdr3_length: 16
cdr3_aa: CASSFQSRTGGNTIYF
cdr3_nt: TGTGCCAGCAGCTTTCAGTCAAGGACAGGGGGAAACACCATATATTTT

v_call: TRBV28
d_call: .
j_call: TRBJ2-5
clone_size: .
cdr3_length: 14
cdr3_aa: CASNSPGAGETQYF
cdr3_nt: TGTGCCAGCAATTCCCCAGGGGCGGGGGAGACCCAGTACTTC

v_call: TRBV7-6
d_call: .
j_call: TRBJ1-4
clone_size: .
cdr3_length: 16
cdr3_aa: CASSPSLVAGDEKLFF
cdr3_nt: TGTGCCAGCAGCCCATCCCTTGTCGCGGGGGATGAAAAACTGTTTTTT